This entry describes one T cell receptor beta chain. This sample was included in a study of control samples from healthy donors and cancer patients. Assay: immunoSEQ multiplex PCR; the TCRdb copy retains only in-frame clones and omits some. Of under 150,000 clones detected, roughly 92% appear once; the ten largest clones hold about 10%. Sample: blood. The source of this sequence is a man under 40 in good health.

The CDR3 DNA reads TGTGCCAGTAGTATATGGGGGTTCTCTGGAAACACCATATATTTT. Protein sequence: CASSIWGFSGNTIYF. This chain connects TRBV19 to TRBJ1-3; perhaps TRBD1 as D (5 bases). The germline gives CDR1 LNHDA, CDR2 SQIVND (reference sequence). The CDR3 is 15 amino acids. The ends were cut back, 2 bases at V and 0 bases at J, with 8 bases in the middle.